One sample yielded the 28 T cell receptor beta chains listed below, sequenced in a study of spatial heterogeneity in lung cancer. A single record per CDR3 protein comes from TCRdb applying MiXCR to the 5' RACE reads. This table has 4,400 or so distinct CDR3 sequences, 53% appearing once. Time point indicated: sample taken at primary tumor resection. Unsorted whole RNA of tumor, nontumor lung or frozen PBMC was sequenced. The sample consisted of PBMCs, taken at surgery. The receptors originated from a female donor with early-stage non-small cell lung cancer.

A word on this clonotype: Because this beta chain is a stray read in a library intended to capture alpha chains, its abundance should not be given much weight. The chain couples TRBV28 to TRBJ2-5, with a tentative D call TRBD1 (5 bases). The V and J ends lost 5 bases and 3 bases respectively, with 13 bases between them. Germline V CDR1 and CDR2: MDHEN, SYDVKM. The CDR3 extends over 14 amino acids. CDR3 sequence: CASSPGHLEETQYF. The CDR3 bases are TGTGCCAGCAGTCCCGGACATTTAGAAGAGACCCAGTACTTC.

On this clonotype itself: The library was designed around alpha chains, so this beta chain is a stray read whose abundance carries little weight. The chain employs TRBV18 and TRBJ2-3; TRBD2 matches 9 bases. The length of the CDR3 is 17 residues. Trimming removed 3 bases from V and 4 bases from J; junction bases left unmatched: 11. Germline CDR1 is KGHSH and CDR2 is LQKENI. The chain's CDR3 is CASSPSGAGGLADTQYF. The CDR3 region has the DNA TGTGCCAGCTCACCTTCCGGCGCGGGGGGGCTAGCAGATACGCAGTATTTT. Combining the CDR3 with reference TRBV18 and TRBJ2-3 gives the whole variable domain NAGVMQNPRHLVRRRGQEARLRCSPMKGHSHVYWYRQLPEEGLKFMVYLQKENIIDESGMPKERFSAEFPKEGPSILRIQQVVRGDSAAYFCASSPSGAGGLADTQYFGPGTRLTVL.

About this clonotype itself: This beta chain was picked up by a library intended for alpha chains and is off target, so its count carries little meaning. This rearrangement joins TRBV4-3 to TRBJ2-3; maybe TRBD1 (5 bases). The ends were cut back, 1 base at V and 6 bases at J, with 14 bases in the middle. The CDR3 is 15 amino acids. Germline V gene data show CDR1 as LGHNA and CDR2 as YSLEER. The CDR3 DNA reads TGCGCCAGCAGCCAAGGCGACAGTAATCCGGATACGCAGTATTTT. This translates into CASSQGDSNPDTQYF.

A remark on this clonotype: This beta chain is off target for a library built for alpha chains, so its abundance means little. The gene calls are TRBV4-1 and TRBJ2-3; D ambiguous. CDR1 is MGHRA, CDR2 YSYEKL, per germline. V shed 0 bases and J shed 8 bases, with 15 bases lying between them. This CDR3 has 15 amino acids. CDR3 sequence (DNA): TGCGCCAGCAGCCAAGATCGTGGATGGCAGGCTACGCAGTATTTT. Protein: CASSQDRGWQATQYF.

This clonotype has just a few counts. This beta chain came through as a stray read in a library set up for alpha chains, and its size says little. V gene TRBV11-2 combines with J gene TRBJ2-3; unclear D gene. The CDR3 length is 16 residues. The germline gives CDR1 SGHAT, CDR2 FQNNGV. V was trimmed by 5 bases and J by 2 bases, leaving 17 bases between them. CDR3 bases: TGTGCCAGCAGCGGGCCCGGCGCGGACCCCACAGATACGCAGTATTTT. Its protein is CASSGPGADPTDTQYF.

This clonotype appeared a few times. Being off target in a library aimed at alpha chains, this beta chain has a size of little meaning. This chain links TRBV20-1 with TRBJ2-1; TRBD2 matches at 11 bases. Germline V lookup: CDR1 DFQATT, CDR2 SNEGSKA (reference sequence). This CDR3 region has 14 residues. The V gene end was trimmed by 6 bases and the J gene end by 6 bases; junction bases not matched to a gene: 7. The chain's CDR3 is CSAQLAGVFNEQFF. CDR3 nucleotides: TGCAGTGCCCAACTAGCGGGAGTCTTCAATGAGCAGTTCTTC.

This clonotype has a single count. Being off target in a library aimed at alpha chains, this beta chain has a size of little meaning. This sequence joins TRBV5-1 and TRBJ2-7, with TRBD1 identical over 11 bases. V dropped 1 base and J dropped 6; count of bases not matched to a gene: 6. The CDR3 covers 15 residues. From germline, CDR1 is SGHRS and CDR2 YFSETQ. In nucleotides, the CDR3 is TGCGCCAGCAGCTTGACGAGGACAGGGGGCTCCGAGCAGTACTTC. The encoded protein is CASSLTRTGGSEQYF.

Concerning this clonotype: Because the library targeted alpha chains, this beta chain is an off-target read whose size means little. The chain combines TRBV4-2 with TRBJ2-7; TRBD2 agrees at 9 bases. CDR1 is LGHNA, CDR2 YNFKEQ, per germline. The CDR3 loop spans 15 amino acids. V dropped 1 base and J dropped 7; count of bases not matched to a gene: 8. The CDR3 reads CASSQVAGGPSEQYF. CDR3 DNA: TGTGCCAGCAGCCAAGTGGCGGGAGGGCCTAGTGAGCAGTACTTC.

There are a few counts of this clonotype. This beta chain appears as a stray read in a library generated for alpha chains; its size is not informative. The V call is TRBV7-9, the J call TRBJ2-1; D is undetermined. The V and J ends lost 0 bases and 5 bases respectively, with 14 bases between them. The CDR3 length is 16 residues. CDR1 SEHNR and CDR2 FQNEAQ come from the germline V gene (reference sequence). The CDR3 here is CASSLAPATVNNEQFF. Here the CDR3 DNA reads TGTGCCAGCAGCTTAGCCCCAGCGACCGTTAACAATGAGCAGTTCTTC.

Worth noting for this clonotype: This beta chain is an unintended read in a library built for alpha chains; its size means little. This chain connects TRBV28 to TRBJ2-2; no clear D gene. This CDR3 has 12 amino acids. Germline CDR1 is MDHEN and CDR2 is SYDVKM. The V and J ends lost 9 bases and 0 bases respectively, with 5 bases between them. CDR3 DNA sequence: TGTGCCAGTAATTCGAACACCGGGGAGCTGTTTTTT. Its translation is CASNSNTGELFF.

Remarks on this clonotype: As an off-target read in a library built for alpha chains, this beta chain has a frequency of little significance. The J gene is TRBJ2-7, the V gene TRBV29-1; D is perhaps TRBD1 or TRBD2 (5 bases each). Germline V gives CDR1 SQVTM, CDR2 ANQGSEA. The CDR3 extends over 13 amino acids. In DNA form, the CDR3 reads TGCAGTATCTCTCAGGGACCCCTTGGCGAGCAGTACGTC. Translating it yields CSISQGPLGEQYV.

To note about this clonotype: For a library built for alpha chains, this beta chain is a stray read; little rests on its size. The rearrangement links TRBV7-2 to TRBJ2-3; 7 bases are a match to TRBD2. The V segment lost 5 bases and the J segment 2 bases; nucleotides outside the gene matches: 1. The CDR3 spans 13 residues. The germline CDR1 and CDR2 sequences are SGHTA and FQGNSA. Here the CDR3 DNA reads TGTGCCAGCAGCCGGGACTACACAGATACGCAGTATTTT. Protein: CASSRDYTDTQYF.

The count of this clonotype is one. Because the library targeted alpha chains, this beta chain is an off-target read whose size means little. The chain joins TRBV29-1 to TRBJ2-1; 10 bases are a match to TRBD2. Germline CDR1 and CDR2: SQVTM and ANQGSEA. The CDR3 is 13 amino acids. The trim removed 4 bases at V and 3 bases at J, leaving 0 bases unmatched. CDR3 region: CSVGTSGYNEQFF. The CDR3 bases are TGCAGCGTTGGGACTAGCGGCTACAATGAGCAGTTCTTC.

This clonotype has only a few counts. Found in a library prepared for alpha chains, this beta chain is an off-target read, and its abundance has little meaning. The chain has TRBV28 and TRBJ2-7; TRBD1 aligns across 7 bases. The V and J ends lost 10 bases and 5 bases, in that order; junction bases with no gene match: 8. The length of the CDR3 is 12 residues. Germline-derived CDR1 and CDR2 are MDHEN and SYDVKM. The CDR3 reads CATQQGSNEQYF. CDR3 DNA: TGTGCCACCCAACAGGGGTCCAACGAGCAGTACTTC. The variable domain in full, completed from reference TRBV28 and TRBJ2-7, reads DVKVTQSSRYLVKRTGEKVFLECVQDMDHENMFWYRQDPGLGLRLIYFSYDVKMKEKGDIPEGYSVSREKKERFSLILESASTNQTSMYLCATQQGSNEQYFGPGTRLTVT.

Points on this clonotype: Within a library made for alpha chains, this beta chain is off target, and its count is uninformative. The chain has TRBV7-9 and TRBJ1-3; D call uncertain. With 4 bases removed from V and 4 bases from J, the gap between germline ends came to 11 bases. This CDR3 region has 14 residues. From germline, CDR1 is SEHNR and CDR2 FQNEAQ (reference sequence). The CDR3 DNA sequence: TGTGCCAGCAGCTACGGCAGAGACGGAAACACCATATATTTT. Translating gives CASSYGRDGNTIYF.

Remarks on this clonotype: Being off target in a library aimed at alpha chains, this beta chain has a size of little meaning. The chain links TRBV7-3 to TRBJ2-3, with 7 nucleotides matching TRBD2. Germline CDR1 reads SGHTA; CDR2 reads FQGTGA. This CDR3 is 18 amino acids long. Germline trimming cut 8 bases from V and 4 bases from J; bases unmatched to any gene: 21. The CDR3 nucleotides are TGTGCCAGCGCCCTTAGAGCGGGGAGGCTAGTCGATTCAGATACGCAGTATTTT. Translated, it gives CASALRAGRLVDSDTQYF.

The table lists this clonotype with a few counts. This beta chain is an off-target read within a library intended for alpha chains, so its frequency means little. The chain employs TRBV7-9 and TRBJ2-2; no clear D gene. V was clipped by 3 bases and J by 6 bases, with 2 bases between them. CDR3 length: 11 residues. CDR1 and CDR2 (germline): SEHNR, FQNEAQ (reference sequence). CDR3: CASSLAGELFF. The CDR3 bases are TGTGCCAGCAGCTTGGCCGGGGAGCTGTTTTTT.

To note about this clonotype: Found in a library prepared for alpha chains, this beta chain is an off-target read, and its abundance has little meaning. The chain carries TRBV11-2 and TRBJ2-5; a weak D match, TRBD1 (6 bases). Deletions cut 1 base from V and 5 bases from J, with 11 bases between. The CDR3 consists of 14 residues. The germline CDR1 and CDR2 sequences are SGHAT and FQNNGV. The DNA for the CDR3 is TGTGCCAGCAGCTTAGGGACAGCCCGGGAGACCCAGTACTTC. It codes for CASSLGTARETQYF.

On this clonotype: Found in a library prepared for alpha chains, this beta chain is an off-target read, and its abundance has little meaning. This chain uses TRBV28 with TRBJ2-7; weak D call: TRBD2 (5 bases). CDR1 MDHEN and CDR2 SYDVKM come from the germline V gene. V lost 7 bases, J lost 0 bases, and 16 bases lay in between. This CDR3 contains 15 residues. The CDR3 spells CASKSLWESSYEQYF. In DNA form, the CDR3 reads TGTGCCAGCAAATCCCTTTGGGAGAGCTCCTACGAGCAGTACTTC.

About this clonotype itself: This beta chain represents an off-target read in a library built for alpha chains; its size is of limited meaning. V is TRBV27 and J is TRBJ2-2; 7 nucleotides line up with TRBD2. V lost 4 bases, J lost 7 bases, and 9 bases stayed unmatched. This CDR3 has 15 amino acids. Germline values: CDR1 MNHEY, CDR2 SMNVEV (reference sequence). The CDR3 loop reads CASSSRTRLSGELFF. DNA of the CDR3: TGTGCCAGCAGTTCTAGGACTAGACTGAGCGGGGAGCTGTTTTTT.

This clonotype was detected once. The library was built for alpha chains, so this beta chain is an off-target read and its size means little. J is TRBJ1-5 and V is TRBV27, with TRBD1 matching 7 bases. Trimming removed 3 bases from V and 6 bases from J; junction bases left unmatched: 11. Germline CDR1 MNHEY, CDR2 SMNVEV (reference sequence). The CDR3 has 16 residues. CDR3 sequence (DNA): TGTGCCAGCAGTTTGGGATACCAGGGGGATTTTCAGCCCCAGCATTTT. Its translation is CASSLGYQGDFQPQHF.

Points on this clonotype: This beta chain is off target for a library built for alpha chains, so its abundance means little. The chain employs TRBV27 and TRBJ2-1; D gene ambiguous. Trimming removed 3 bases at V and 7 bases at J, with 7 bases between. The CDR3 has 12 residues. The V gene's germline CDR1 is MNHEY and CDR2 SMNVEV (reference sequence). The CDR3 here is CASSFVGNEQFF. CDR3 sequence (DNA): TGTGCCAGCAGTTTCGTTGGGAATGAGCAGTTCTTC.

This clonotype came up a few times. A library prepared for alpha chains yielded this beta chain as an off-target read; its size is of little meaning. This chain links TRBV27 with TRBJ1-2; D perhaps matches TRBD1 (5 bases). The CDR3 runs to 13 residues. Between the trimmed V and J ends, which lost 5 bases and 7 bases, there was a span of 14 bases. Germline V gene data show CDR1 as MNHEY and CDR2 as SMNVEV (reference sequence). The CDR3 DNA sequence: TGTGCCAGCAGTCAGACAGATGAGAGTGGCTACACCTTC. As protein: CASSQTDESGYTF.

This clonotype has only a few counts. This beta chain is off target for a library built for alpha chains, so its abundance means little. V is TRBV7-2 and J is TRBJ2-5, with D uncertain. Per the germline V gene, CDR1 is SGHTA and CDR2 is FQGNSA. The CDR3 loop spans 14 amino acids. Trimming removed 0 bases from V and 8 bases from J, with 13 bases in between. CDR3 nucleotide sequence: TGTGCCAGCAGCTTAGCGACACAGAGCTCTACCCAGTACTTC. Residues: CASSLATQSSTQYF. The full variable domain, rest sourced from reference TRBV7-2 and TRBJ2-5, is GAGVSQSPSNKVTEKGKDVELRCDPISGHTALYWYRQSLGQGLEFLIYFQGNSAPDKSGLPSDRFSAERTGGSVSTLTIQRTQQEDSAVYLCASSLATQSSTQYFGPGTRLLVL.

This clonotype was found a few times. A library prepared for alpha chains yielded this beta chain as an off-target read; its size is of little meaning. The J gene is TRBJ2-2, the V gene TRBV5-5, with 8 bases fitting TRBD2. Losses at the gene ends were 4 bases for V and 1 base for J; bases not matched to a gene: 15. CDR3 length: 19 residues. Looked up from germline, CDR1 is SGHKS and CDR2 is YYEKEE (reference sequence). CDR3 sequence reads: CASSPTPRTSRKNTGELFF. The DNA for the CDR3 is TGTGCCAGCAGCCCGACACCCCGGACTAGCAGAAAGAACACCGGGGAGCTGTTTTTT.

In the case of this clonotype: With the library built for alpha chains, this beta chain is off target and its frequency is not meaningful. The rearrangement uses TRBV7-8 and TRBJ2-5; no clear D. Deletions cut 5 bases from V and 2 bases from J, with 6 bases between. Germline CDR1 reads SGHVS; CDR2 reads FQNEAQ. The CDR3 spans 12 residues. This CDR3 is CASSQTQETQYF. Written as DNA, the CDR3 is TGTGCCAGCAGCCAGACACAAGAGACCCAGTACTTC.

Concerning this clonotype: The library was prepared for alpha chains; this beta chain is a stray read, so its frequency means little. This chain connects TRBV7-9 to TRBJ2-7; 7 bases are a match to TRBD2. The length of the CDR3 is 14 residues. Per the germline V gene, CDR1 is SEHNR and CDR2 is FQNEAQ (reference sequence). V lost 5 bases to trimming and J lost 1 base; unmatched junction nucleotides: 5. The CDR3 here is CASSGGLVSYEQYF. The CDR3 DNA is TGTGCCAGCAGCGGTGGACTAGTTTCCTACGAGCAGTACTTC.

As regards this clonotype: Being off target in a library aimed at alpha chains, this beta chain has a size of little meaning. The V gene is TRBV18, the J gene TRBJ2-1; 10 bases are a match to TRBD1. The CDR3 contains 14 residues. Germline CDR1 KGHSH, CDR2 LQKENI. J lost 8 bases, V lost 3 bases, and 4 bases had no gene match. The CDR3 DNA sequence: TGTGCCAGCTCACCGGGACAGGGGTCCGATGAGCAGTTCTTC. This codes for CASSPGQGSDEQFF. Full variable domain (outside the CDR3, taken from reference TRBV18 and TRBJ2-1): NAGVMQNPRHLVRRRGQEARLRCSPMKGHSHVYWYRQLPEEGLKFMVYLQKENIIDESGMPKERFSAEFPKEGPSILRIQQVVRGDSAAYFCASSPGQGSDEQFFGPGTRLTVL.